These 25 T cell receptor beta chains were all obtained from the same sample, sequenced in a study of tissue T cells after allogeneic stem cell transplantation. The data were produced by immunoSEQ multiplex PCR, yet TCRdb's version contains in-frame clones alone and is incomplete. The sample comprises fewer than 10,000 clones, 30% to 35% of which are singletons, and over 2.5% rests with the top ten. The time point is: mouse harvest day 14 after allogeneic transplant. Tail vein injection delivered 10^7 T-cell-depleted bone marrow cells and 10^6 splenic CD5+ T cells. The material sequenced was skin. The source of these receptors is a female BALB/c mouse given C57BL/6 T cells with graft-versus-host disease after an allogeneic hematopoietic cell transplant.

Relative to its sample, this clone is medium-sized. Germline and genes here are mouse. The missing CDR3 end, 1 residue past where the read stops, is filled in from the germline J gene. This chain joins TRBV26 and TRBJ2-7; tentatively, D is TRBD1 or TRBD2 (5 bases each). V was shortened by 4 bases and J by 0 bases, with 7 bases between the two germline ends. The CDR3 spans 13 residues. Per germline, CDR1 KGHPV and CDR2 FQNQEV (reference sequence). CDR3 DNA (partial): TGTGCCAGCAGTCGGGGGAGCTCCTATGAACAGTAC. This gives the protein CASSRGSSYEQY. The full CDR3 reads CASSRGSSYEQYF. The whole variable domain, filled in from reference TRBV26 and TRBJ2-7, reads NSKVIQTPRYLVKGQGQKAKMRCIPEKGHPVVFWYQQNKNNEFKFLINFQNQEVLQQIDMTEKRFSAECPSNSPCSLEIQSSEAGDSALYLCASSRGSSYEQYFGPGTRLTVL.

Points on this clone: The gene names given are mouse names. Incomplete CDR3 DNA: TGTGCTAGCAGTACTCGGGACAGAAACTCCGACTACACC. Its translation: CASSTRDRNSDYT. The entire CDR3 sequence reads CASSTRDRNSDYTF. The chain links TRBV29 to TRBJ1-2, with 7 bases that match TRBD1. The read ends 1 residue shy of where the CDR3 ends; the end is completed using the germline J gene. CDR1 is MSHET, CDR2 SYDVDS, per germline. The CDR3 totals 14 residues. V was clipped by 5 bases and J by 1 base; unmatched bases: 4.

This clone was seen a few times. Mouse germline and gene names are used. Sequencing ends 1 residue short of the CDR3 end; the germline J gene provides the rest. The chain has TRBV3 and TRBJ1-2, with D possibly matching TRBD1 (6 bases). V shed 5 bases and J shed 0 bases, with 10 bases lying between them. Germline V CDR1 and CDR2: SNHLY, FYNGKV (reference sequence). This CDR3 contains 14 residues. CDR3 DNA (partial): TGTGCCAGCAGCACCGGGACAACAAACTCCGACTACACC. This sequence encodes CASSTGTTNSDYT. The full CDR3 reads CASSTGTTNSDYTF.

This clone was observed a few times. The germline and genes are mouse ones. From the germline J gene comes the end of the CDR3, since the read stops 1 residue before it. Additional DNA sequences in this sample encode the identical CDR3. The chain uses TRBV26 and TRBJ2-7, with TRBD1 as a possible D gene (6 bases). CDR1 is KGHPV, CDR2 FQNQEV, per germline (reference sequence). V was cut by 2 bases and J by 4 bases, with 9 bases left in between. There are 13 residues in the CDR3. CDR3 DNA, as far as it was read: TGTGCCAGCAGTCTGAGGACAGTTTATGAACAGTAC. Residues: CASSLRTVYEQY. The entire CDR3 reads CASSLRTVYEQYF.

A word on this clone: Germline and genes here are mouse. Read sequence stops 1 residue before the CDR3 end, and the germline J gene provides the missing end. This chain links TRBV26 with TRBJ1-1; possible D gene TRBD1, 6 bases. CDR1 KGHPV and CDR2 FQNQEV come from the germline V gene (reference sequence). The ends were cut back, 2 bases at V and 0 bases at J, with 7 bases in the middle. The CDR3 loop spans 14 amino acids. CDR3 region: CASSLRTANTEVFF. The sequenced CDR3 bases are TGTGCCAGCAGTCTGAGGACAGCAAACACAGAAGTCTTC.

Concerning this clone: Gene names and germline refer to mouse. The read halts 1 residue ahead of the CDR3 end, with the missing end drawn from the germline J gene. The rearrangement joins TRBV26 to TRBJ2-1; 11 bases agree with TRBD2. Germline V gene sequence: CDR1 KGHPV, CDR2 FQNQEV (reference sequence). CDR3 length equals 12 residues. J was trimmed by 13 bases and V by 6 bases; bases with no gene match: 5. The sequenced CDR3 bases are TGTGCCAGCAGGGGGACTGGGGGAGTTCAGTTC. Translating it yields CASRGTGGVQF. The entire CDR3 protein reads CASRGTGGVQFF.

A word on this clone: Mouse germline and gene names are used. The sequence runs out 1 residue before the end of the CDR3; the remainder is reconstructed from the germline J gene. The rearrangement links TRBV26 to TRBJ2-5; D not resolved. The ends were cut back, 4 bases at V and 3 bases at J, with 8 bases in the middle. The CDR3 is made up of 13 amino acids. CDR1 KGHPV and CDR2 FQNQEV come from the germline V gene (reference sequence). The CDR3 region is CASSPRGQDTQYF. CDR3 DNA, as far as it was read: TGTGCCAGCAGTCCCCGGGGACAAGACACCCAGTAC.

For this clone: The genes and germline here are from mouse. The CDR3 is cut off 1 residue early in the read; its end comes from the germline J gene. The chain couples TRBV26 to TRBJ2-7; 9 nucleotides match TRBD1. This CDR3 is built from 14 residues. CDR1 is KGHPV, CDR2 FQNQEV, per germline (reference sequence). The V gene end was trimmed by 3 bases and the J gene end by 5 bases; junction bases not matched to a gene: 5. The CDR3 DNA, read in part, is TGTGCCAGCAGTCTCGGACAGGGGATAAATGAACAGTAC. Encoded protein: CASSLGQGINEQY. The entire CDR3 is CASSLGQGINEQYF.

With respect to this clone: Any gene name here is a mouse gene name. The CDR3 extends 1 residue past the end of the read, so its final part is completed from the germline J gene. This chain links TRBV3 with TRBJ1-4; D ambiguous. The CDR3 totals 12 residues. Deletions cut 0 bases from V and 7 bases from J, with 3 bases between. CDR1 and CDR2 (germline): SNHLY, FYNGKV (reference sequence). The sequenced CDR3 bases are TGTGCCAGCAGCTTAGCCACCGAAAGATTATTT. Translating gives CASSLATERLF. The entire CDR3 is CASSLATERLFF.

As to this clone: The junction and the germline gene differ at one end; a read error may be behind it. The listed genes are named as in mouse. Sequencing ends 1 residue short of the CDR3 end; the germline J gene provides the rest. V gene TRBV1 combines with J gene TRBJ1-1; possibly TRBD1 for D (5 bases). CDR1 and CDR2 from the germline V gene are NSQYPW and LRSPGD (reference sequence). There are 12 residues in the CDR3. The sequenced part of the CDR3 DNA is TGCACCTACAGTGCAGTGGGGGCAGAAGTCTTC. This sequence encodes CTYSAVGAEVF. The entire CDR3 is CTYSAVGAEVFF.

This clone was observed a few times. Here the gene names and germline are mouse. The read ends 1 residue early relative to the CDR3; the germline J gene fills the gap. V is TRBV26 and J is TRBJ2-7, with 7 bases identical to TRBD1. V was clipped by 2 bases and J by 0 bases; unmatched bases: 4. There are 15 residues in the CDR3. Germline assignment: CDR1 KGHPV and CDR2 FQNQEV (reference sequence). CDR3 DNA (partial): TGTGCCAGCAGTCTGAGGCAGGGGGTCTCCTATGAACAGTAC. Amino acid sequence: CASSLRQGVSYEQY. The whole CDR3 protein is CASSLRQGVSYEQYF.

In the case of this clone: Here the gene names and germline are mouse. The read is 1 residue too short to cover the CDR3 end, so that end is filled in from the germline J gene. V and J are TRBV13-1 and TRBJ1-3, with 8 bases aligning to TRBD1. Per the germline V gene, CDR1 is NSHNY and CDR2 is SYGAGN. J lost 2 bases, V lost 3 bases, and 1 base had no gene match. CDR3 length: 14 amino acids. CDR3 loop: CASSAQGAGNTLYF. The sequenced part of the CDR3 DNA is TGTGCCAGCAGTGCACAGGGGGCTGGAAATACGCTCTAT.

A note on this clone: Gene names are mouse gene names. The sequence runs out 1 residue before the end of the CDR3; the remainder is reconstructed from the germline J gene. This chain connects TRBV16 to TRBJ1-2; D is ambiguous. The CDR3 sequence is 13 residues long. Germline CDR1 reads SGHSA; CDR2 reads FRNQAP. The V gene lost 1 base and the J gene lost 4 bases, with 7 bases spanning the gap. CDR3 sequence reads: CASSLVRGSDYTF. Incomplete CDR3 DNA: TGTGCAAGCAGCTTAGTTCGGGGCTCCGACTACACC.

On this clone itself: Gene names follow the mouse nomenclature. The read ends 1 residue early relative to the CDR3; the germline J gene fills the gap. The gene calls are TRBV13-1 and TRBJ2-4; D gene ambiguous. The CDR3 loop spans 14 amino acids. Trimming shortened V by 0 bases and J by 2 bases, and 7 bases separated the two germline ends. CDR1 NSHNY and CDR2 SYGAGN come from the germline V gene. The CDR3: CASSDGLPQNTLYF. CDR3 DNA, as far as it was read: TGTGCCAGCAGTGATGGGCTCCCTCAAAACACCTTGTAC.

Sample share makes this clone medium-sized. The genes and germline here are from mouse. CDR3 DNA, as far as it was read: TGTGCCAGCAGTCTGTCGGGGGGGTTCACCGGGCAGCTCTAC. Protein: CASSLSGGFTGQLY. In full, the CDR3 reads CASSLSGGFTGQLYF. The V and J genes are TRBV26 and TRBJ2-2, with 7 bases matching TRBD2. The read ends 1 residue shy of where the CDR3 ends; the end is completed using the germline J gene. Looked up from germline, CDR1 is KGHPV and CDR2 is FQNQEV (reference sequence). This CDR3 region has 15 residues. Trimming took 0 bases from V and 4 from J; bases not matched to a gene: 2.

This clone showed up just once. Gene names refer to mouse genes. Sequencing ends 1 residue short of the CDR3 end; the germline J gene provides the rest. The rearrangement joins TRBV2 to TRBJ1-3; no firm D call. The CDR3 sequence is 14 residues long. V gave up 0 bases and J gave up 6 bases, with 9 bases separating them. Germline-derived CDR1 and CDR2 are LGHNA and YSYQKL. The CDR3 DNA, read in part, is TGTGCCAGCAGCCAAGAATCTGGAGAAAATACGCTCTAT. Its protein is CASSQESGENTLY. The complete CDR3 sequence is CASSQESGENTLYF. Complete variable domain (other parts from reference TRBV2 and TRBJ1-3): DPKIIQKPKYLVAVTGSEKILICEQYLGHNAMYWYRQSAKKPLEFMFSYSYQKLMDNQTASSRFQPQSSKKNHLDLQITALKPDDSATYFCASSQESGENTLYFGEGSRLIVV.

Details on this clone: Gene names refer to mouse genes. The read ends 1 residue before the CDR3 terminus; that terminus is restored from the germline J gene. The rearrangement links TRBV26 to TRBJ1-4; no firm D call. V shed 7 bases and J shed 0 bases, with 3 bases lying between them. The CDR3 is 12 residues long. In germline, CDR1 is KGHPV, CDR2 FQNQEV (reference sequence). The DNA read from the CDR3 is TGTGCCAGCACGTTTTCCAACGAAAGATTATTT. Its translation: CASTFSNERLF. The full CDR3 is CASTFSNERLFF.

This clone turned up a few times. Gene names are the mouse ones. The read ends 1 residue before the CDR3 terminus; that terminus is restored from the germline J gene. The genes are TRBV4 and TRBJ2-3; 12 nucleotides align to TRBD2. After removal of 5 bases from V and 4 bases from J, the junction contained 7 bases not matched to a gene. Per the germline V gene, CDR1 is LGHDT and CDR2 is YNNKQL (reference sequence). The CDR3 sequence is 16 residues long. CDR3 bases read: TGTGCCAGCAGCCGAGACTGGGGGGGCGCCTCAGAAACGCTGTAT. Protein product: CASSRDWGGASETLY. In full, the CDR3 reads CASSRDWGGASETLYF.

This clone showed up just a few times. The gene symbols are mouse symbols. CDR3: CASSSRQPNTEVFF. The CDR3 bases that were read are TGTGCCAGCAGCTCCCGACAGCCAAACACAGAAGTCTTC. This rearrangement joins TRBV3 to TRBJ1-1; TRBD1 is a possible D gene (5 bases). The read finishes 1 residue shy of the CDR3 end, and the germline J gene is used to complete it. Trimming cost V 4 bases and J 0 bases, with 9 bases left between them. The CDR3 extends over 14 amino acids. Per germline, CDR1 SNHLY and CDR2 FYNGKV (reference sequence).

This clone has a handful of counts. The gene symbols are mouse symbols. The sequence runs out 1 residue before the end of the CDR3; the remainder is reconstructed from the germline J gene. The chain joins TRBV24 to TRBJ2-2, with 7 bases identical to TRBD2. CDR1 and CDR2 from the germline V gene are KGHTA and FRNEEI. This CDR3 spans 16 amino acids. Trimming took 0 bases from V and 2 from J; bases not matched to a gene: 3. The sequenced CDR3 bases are TGTGCCAGCAGTCTGTATCGCTGGGGGAACACCGGGCAGCTCTAC. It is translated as CASSLYRWGNTGQLY. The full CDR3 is CASSLYRWGNTGQLYF.

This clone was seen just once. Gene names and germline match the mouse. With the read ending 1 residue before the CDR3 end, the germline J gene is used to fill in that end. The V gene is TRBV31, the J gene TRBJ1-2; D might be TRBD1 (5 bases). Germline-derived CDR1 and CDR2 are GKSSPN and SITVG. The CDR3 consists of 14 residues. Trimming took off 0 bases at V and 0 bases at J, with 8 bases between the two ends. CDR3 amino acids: CAWSLQGANSDYTF. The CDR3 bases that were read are TGTGCCTGGAGTCTTCAGGGTGCAAACTCCGACTACACC.

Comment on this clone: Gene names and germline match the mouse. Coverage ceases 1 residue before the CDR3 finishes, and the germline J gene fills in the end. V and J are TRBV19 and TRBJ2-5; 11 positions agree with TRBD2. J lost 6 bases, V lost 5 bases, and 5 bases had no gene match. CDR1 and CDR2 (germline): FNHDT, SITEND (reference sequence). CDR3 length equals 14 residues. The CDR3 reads CASSLTGGADTQYF. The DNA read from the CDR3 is TGTGCCAGCAGCCTCACTGGGGGGGCGGACACCCAGTAC.

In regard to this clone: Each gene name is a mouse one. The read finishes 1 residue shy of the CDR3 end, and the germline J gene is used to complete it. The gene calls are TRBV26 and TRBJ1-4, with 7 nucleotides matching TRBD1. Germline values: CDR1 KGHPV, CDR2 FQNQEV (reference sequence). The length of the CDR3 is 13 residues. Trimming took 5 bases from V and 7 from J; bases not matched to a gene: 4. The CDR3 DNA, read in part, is TGTGCCAGCAGTTTGGGACAGTTCGAAAGATTATTT. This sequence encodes CASSLGQFERLF. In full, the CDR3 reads CASSLGQFERLFF.

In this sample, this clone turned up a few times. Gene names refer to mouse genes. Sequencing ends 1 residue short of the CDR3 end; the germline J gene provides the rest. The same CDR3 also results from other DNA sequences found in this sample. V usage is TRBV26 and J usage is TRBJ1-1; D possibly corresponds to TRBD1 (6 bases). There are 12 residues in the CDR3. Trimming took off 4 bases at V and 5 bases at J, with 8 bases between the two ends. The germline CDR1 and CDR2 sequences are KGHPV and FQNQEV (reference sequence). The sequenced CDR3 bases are TGTGCCAGCAGTCCGGGACAAACAGAAGTCTTC. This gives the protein CASSPGQTEVF. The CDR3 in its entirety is CASSPGQTEVFF.

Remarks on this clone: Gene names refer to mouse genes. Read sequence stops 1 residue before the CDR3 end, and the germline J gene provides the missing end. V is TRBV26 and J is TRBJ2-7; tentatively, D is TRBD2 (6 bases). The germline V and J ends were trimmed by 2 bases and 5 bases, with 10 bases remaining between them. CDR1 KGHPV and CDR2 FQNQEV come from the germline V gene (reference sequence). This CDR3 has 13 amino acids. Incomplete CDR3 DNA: TGTGCCAGCAGTCTGCTGGGGTTCGATGAACAGTAC. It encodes CASSLLGFDEQY. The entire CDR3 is CASSLLGFDEQYF.